A single sample gave rise to the 23 T cell receptor beta chains below, sequenced in a study of T cells in Graves' hyperthyroidism and ophthalmopathy. Amplified regions were TCR beta CDR3 sequences from RNA transcripts. The HTBI primer set drove a first-round RT-PCR of the TCR CDR3. MiXCR, applied by TCRdb to the multiplex PCR reads, yields one record per CDR3 protein. This sample carries under 300,000 distinct CDR3 sequences, roughly 22% of them seen once, and the ten largest clones take under 65%. Input material: blood. These receptors all come from a man aged 25-45 years with Graves' ophthalmopathy.

Comment on this clonotype: A much bigger clone sits one base away, suggesting this may be a read error. The V gene is TRBV6-8, the J gene TRBJ1-2; D unclear. Looked up from germline, CDR1 is MNHGY and CDR2 is SAAAGT. This CDR3 spans 13 amino acids. Trimming left V 5 bases short and J 0 bases short, with 7 bases between. The CDR3 is CASSDPANYGYTF. The CDR3 DNA reads as TGTGCCAGCAGTGACCCAGCTAACTATGGCTACACCTTC.

The chain carries TRBV7-3 and TRBJ2-1; 9 bases are shared with TRBD2. CDR1 and CDR2 from the germline V gene are SGHTA and FQGTGA. This CDR3 region has 16 residues. J gave up 3 bases and V 4 bases, and 7 bases lay outside the gene matches. This CDR3 is CASSYRAGGGYNEQFF. As DNA, the CDR3 is TGTGCCAGCAGCTACCGAGCGGGAGGTGGCTACAATGAGCAGTTCTTC.

This clonotype was seen repeatedly, ten times or more. The genes are TRBV28 and TRBJ2-7; TRBD2 matches at 7 bases. The CDR3 contains 14 residues. The junction had 7 bases not matched to a gene; V was cut back by 8 bases and J by 0 bases. Germline CDR1 and CDR2: MDHEN and SYDVKM. CDR3 amino acids: CASWGGPSSYEQYF. The DNA for the CDR3 is TGTGCCAGCTGGGGGGGTCCAAGCTCCTACGAGCAGTACTTC.

This clonotype came up many times. The rearrangement joins TRBV18 to TRBJ2-7, with D possibly matching TRBD1 (5 bases). The CDR3 extends over 13 amino acids. Trimming removed 3 bases at V and 1 base at J, with 7 bases between. Germline CDR1 and CDR2: KGHSH and LQKENI. The CDR3 reads CASSPTVSYEQYF. CDR3 DNA: TGTGCCAGCTCACCGACAGTTTCCTACGAGCAGTACTTC.

The chain has TRBV29-1 and TRBJ1-1, with 11 bases identical to TRBD1. Germline V gives CDR1 SQVTM, CDR2 ANQGSEA. CDR3 length equals 17 residues. V gave up 7 bases and J gave up 5 bases; unmatched junction bases: 18. The CDR3 reads CSAAHHRTGGLSTEAFF. The CDR3 DNA is TGCAGCGCCGCACATCACCGGACAGGGGGCTTGAGTACTGAAGCTTTCTTT.

In its sample, this clonotype was seen many times. CDR3 protein: CASSLVLASGSYEQYF. DNA for the CDR3: TGTGCCAGCAGTTTAGTACTGGCTAGCGGATCCTACGAGCAGTACTTC. The chain couples TRBV28 to TRBJ2-7; 7 bases agree with TRBD2. Germline V gene lookup returns CDR1 MDHEN and CDR2 SYDVKM. The CDR3 has 16 residues. Trimming removed 2 bases from V and 1 base from J; junction bases left unmatched: 8.

This clonotype was seen only a few times. This rearrangement joins TRBV10-3 to TRBJ2-5; D call uncertain. This CDR3 is built from 13 residues. The ends were cut back, 2 bases at V and 1 base at J, with 5 bases in the middle. Germline V gives CDR1 ENHRY, CDR2 SYGVKD. CDR3 in DNA: TGTGCCATCAGTGAGCCACCCCAAGAGACCCAGTACTTC. It is translated as CAISEPPQETQYF.

This clonotype has a handful of counts. V usage is TRBV5-5 and J usage is TRBJ2-1; the D call may be TRBD1 or TRBD2 (7 bases each). Trimming cost V 5 bases and J 2 bases, with 17 bases left between them. The V gene's germline CDR1 is SGHKS and CDR2 YYEKEE (reference sequence). The CDR3 loop spans 16 amino acids. For the CDR3, the DNA is TGTGCCAGCAGGGGGGGGAGGGGGCTGGCCTACAATGAGCAGTTCTTC. Protein product: CASRGGRGLAYNEQFF.

This clonotype has only a few counts. This chain uses TRBV7-3 with TRBJ2-1; D might be TRBD2 (5 bases). The CDR3 runs to 15 residues. Germline CDR1 is SGHTA and CDR2 is FQGTGA. The germline V and J ends were trimmed by 5 bases and 9 bases, with 20 bases remaining between them. The CDR3 loop is CASSPQSLVGGEQFF. CDR3 DNA: TGTGCCAGCAGCCCCCAAAGCCTAGTTGGAGGTGAGCAGTTCTTC.

This chain uses TRBV6-1 with TRBJ1-1; D gene uncertain. V lost 7 bases, J lost 2 bases, and 5 bases lay in between. The CDR3 is made up of 11 amino acids. Germline V gene sequence: CDR1 MNHNS, CDR2 SASEGT. CDR3 protein: CASKDNTEAFF. Written as DNA, the CDR3 is TGTGCCAGCAAGGATAACACTGAAGCTTTCTTT.

This clonotype was seen more than once but under ten times. The gene calls are TRBV30 and TRBJ2-3; 14 nucleotides agree with TRBD2. This CDR3 has 14 amino acids. Germline V gives CDR1 GTSNPN, CDR2 SVGIG (reference sequence). After removal of 5 bases from V and 7 bases from J, the junction contained 5 bases not matched to a gene. CDR3 coding DNA: TGTGCCTGGGGGGGGACTAGCGGGAGTTATACGCAGTATTTT. Translation gives CAWGGTSGSYTQYF.

This clonotype was counted ten times or more. The V gene is TRBV18, the J gene TRBJ2-5; TRBD1 is a possible D gene (5 bases). CDR3 size: 15 residues. V dropped 5 bases and J dropped 5 bases, with 18 bases sitting between them. Germline V gives CDR1 KGHSH, CDR2 LQKENI. Written as DNA, the CDR3 is TGTGCCAGCTCAGATAAAAGGGGCCCAGGGGAGACCCAGTACTTC. This translates into CASSDKRGPGETQYF.

This clonotype has a handful of counts. The gene calls are TRBV28 and TRBJ2-4; TRBD1 or TRBD2 may be the D gene (6 bases each). This CDR3 is built from 11 residues. Germline V CDR1 and CDR2: MDHEN, SYDVKM. Written as DNA, the CDR3 is TGTGCTGGGGGGACAAAAAACATTCAGTACTTC. Protein: CAGGTKNIQYF.

This clonotype has only a few counts. The J gene is TRBJ1-1, the V gene TRBV13; D perhaps matches TRBD1 (5 bases). Germline V gives CDR1 PRHDT, CDR2 FYEKMQ (reference sequence). The CDR3 spans 14 residues. Deletions cut 4 bases from V and 1 base from J, with 10 bases between. The CDR3 DNA reads as TGTGCCAGCAGCTCGGGACGGAGGAACACTGAAGCTTTCTTT. This gives the protein CASSSGRRNTEAFF.

The rearrangement links TRBV2 to TRBJ2-2, with 9 bases lining up with TRBD2. CDR1 is SNHLY, CDR2 FYNNEI, per germline. The V and J ends lost 0 bases and 5 bases, in that order; junction bases with no gene match: 16. The CDR3 has 20 amino acids. CDR3 amino acids: CASSEALPASGTSRTGELFF. In DNA, the CDR3 is TGTGCCAGCAGTGAAGCGCTCCCTGCTAGCGGGACCTCGAGGACCGGGGAGCTGTTTTTT.

CDR3 DNA sequence: TGCGCCAGCAGCTCCGACAGGGCTAGCACAGATACGCAGTATTTT. This codes for CASSSDRASTDTQYF. The chain employs TRBV4-1 and TRBJ2-3; TRBD1 aligns across 7 bases. The CDR3 sequence is 15 residues long. J lost 0 bases, V lost 5 bases, and 5 bases had no gene match. Germline values: CDR1 MGHRA, CDR2 YSYEKL.

This clonotype was counted a few times. The rearrangement uses TRBV28 and TRBJ1-1; no firm D call. Germline V gene lookup returns CDR1 MDHEN and CDR2 SYDVKM. The CDR3 is 14 amino acids. The V and J ends lost 7 bases and 1 base respectively, with 13 bases between them. DNA of the CDR3: TGTGCCAGCAACCTCCTGGGCAGGAACACTGAAGCTTTCTTT. It codes for CASNLLGRNTEAFF.

The sample holds a few counts of this clonotype. The gene calls are TRBV4-1 and TRBJ2-3; TRBD2 matches 10 bases. The ends lost 5 bases at V and 1 base at J; junction bases unmatched: 3. Germline CDR1 MGHRA, CDR2 YSYEKL. CDR3 size: 15 residues. For the CDR3, the DNA is TGCGCCAGCAGCGGAGGGACTAGCGGCACAGATACGCAGTATTTT. This encodes CASSGGTSGTDTQYF.

A remark on this clonotype: One junction end disagrees with the germline gene, perhaps due to a read error. This chain links TRBV30 with TRBJ2-2; 12 bases fit TRBD2. Germline V CDR1 and CDR2: GTSNPN, SVGIG (reference sequence). This CDR3 spans 15 amino acids. The chain's CDR3 is CAWRRLAGETGGLFF. In DNA, the CDR3 is TGTGCCTGGCGGCGACTAGCGGGAGAAACCGGGGGGCTGTTTTTT.

This clonotype was counted many times. The chain is built from TRBV7-3 and TRBJ2-3; a weak D match, TRBD2 (5 bases). The V gene lost 3 bases and the J gene lost 1 base, with 11 bases spanning the gap. The CDR3 extends over 15 amino acids. The germline gives CDR1 SGHTA, CDR2 FQGTGA. CDR3 sequence: CASSFSGAGTDTQYF. CDR3 in DNA: TGTGCCAGCAGCTTCTCAGGAGCGGGCACAGATACGCAGTATTTT.

With respect to this clonotype: It may be a read error: a sequence one base away is much more abundant. This CDR3 is missing its conserved last phenylalanine or tryptophan, likely due to a read error. V is TRBV12-5 and J is TRBJ2-1; 10 bases are shared with TRBD2. Per germline, CDR1 LGHNT and CDR2 FRNRAP. The CDR3 length is 16 residues. J lost 3 bases, V lost 6 bases, and 8 bases had no gene match. The CDR3 loop is CASGKSSGGNYNEQFL. Written as DNA, the CDR3 is TGTGCTAGTGGCAAGTCTAGCGGGGGAAACTACAATGAGCAGTTCCTC.

There are a few counts of this clonotype. The rearrangement joins TRBV11-2 to TRBJ2-7; D uncertain. V shed 5 bases and J shed 6 bases, with 14 bases lying between them. Germline lookup yields CDR1 SGHAT and CDR2 FQNNGV. The length of the CDR3 is 13 residues. CDR3 sequence (DNA): TGTGCCAGCAGCCGACCGCTGGGTGGCGAGCAGTACTTC. Translated, it gives CASSRPLGGEQYF.

This clonotype has only a few counts. The chain couples TRBV20-1 to TRBJ1-5, with 8 bases that match TRBD1. Per the germline V gene, CDR1 is DFQATT and CDR2 is SNEGSKA (reference sequence). The CDR3 is 17 residues long. Germline trimming cut 3 bases from V and 2 bases from J; bases unmatched to any gene: 12. This chain's CDR3 is CSASFFRGRVGNQPQHF. The CDR3 DNA sequence: TGCAGTGCTAGCTTTTTCAGGGGGCGAGTAGGCAATCAGCCCCAGCATTTT.